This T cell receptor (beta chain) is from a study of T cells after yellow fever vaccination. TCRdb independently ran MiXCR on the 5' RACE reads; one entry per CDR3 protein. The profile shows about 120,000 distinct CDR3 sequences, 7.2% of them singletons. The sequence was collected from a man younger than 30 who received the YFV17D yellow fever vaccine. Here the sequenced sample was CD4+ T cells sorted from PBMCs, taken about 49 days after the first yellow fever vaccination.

The CDR3 is CASSQSRIGLAGGWSQETQYF. CDR3 sequence (DNA): TGCGCCAGCAGCCAATCCCGGATTGGACTAGCGGGGGGGTGGAGCCAAGAGACCCAGTACTTC. The chain links TRBV4-1 to TRBJ2-5; 15 bases agree with TRBD2. This CDR3 region has 21 residues. From germline, CDR1 is MGHRA and CDR2 YSYEKL. The V segment lost 2 bases and the J segment 1 base; nucleotides outside the gene matches: 14.